Listed here are 20 T cell receptor beta chains from one sample, sequenced in a study of cytomegalovirus exposure and HLA in healthy donors. The primer mix had 60 Vbeta and 13 Jbeta primers. The method was immunoSEQ multiplex PCR; TCRdb's version includes in-frame clones alone and lacks a portion of them. The sample data list about 110,000 clones. Specimen: PBMCs. The receptors shown here come from a man aged 50 to 60 in good health and CMV-seronegative.

This chain uses TRBV7-9 with TRBJ2-3; TRBD2 aligns across 8 bases. The CDR3 length is 18 residues. The germline gives CDR1 SEHNR, CDR2 FQNEAQ (reference sequence). Trimming removed 4 bases from V and 6 bases from J; junction bases left unmatched: 18. CDR3 amino acids: CASSSPRVKRGPSDTQYF. The DNA of the CDR3 is TGTGCCAGCAGCTCCCCCCGGGTCAAGCGGGGGCCGTCGGATACGCAGTATTTT.

This chain connects TRBV7-2 to TRBJ2-7; TRBD2 might be the D (5 bases). Germline CDR1 and CDR2: SGHTA and FQGNSA. The CDR3 loop spans 13 amino acids. Trimming left V 4 bases short and J 7 bases short, with 14 bases between. In DNA, the CDR3 is TGTGCCAGCAGCTCCCAAATTGAGCGGGAGCAGTACTTC. It translates to CASSSQIEREQYF.

This chain joins TRBV19 and TRBJ1-6; D gene uncertain. Germline V CDR1 and CDR2: LNHDA, SQIVND (reference sequence). V was trimmed by 4 bases and J by 0 bases, leaving 10 bases between them. The length of the CDR3 is 16 residues. CDR3: CASSTTGSSYNSPLHF. CDR3 in DNA: TGTGCCAGTAGTACGACGGGGAGCTCCTATAATTCACCCCTCCACTTT. Using reference TRBV19 and TRBJ1-6 for the parts outside the CDR3, the full variable domain is DGGITQSPKYLFRKEGQNVTLSCEQNLNHDAMYWYRQDPGQGLRLIYYSQIVNDFQKGDIAEGYSVSREKKESFPLTVTSAQKNPTAFYLCASSTTGSSYNSPLHFGNGTRLTVT.

In DNA, the CDR3 is TGTGCCAGCAGTGCCACCGGTAGGGGGCAAGAGACCCAGTACTTC. Translated: CASSATGRGQETQYF. The J gene is TRBJ2-5, the V gene TRBV2; D possibly corresponds to TRBD1 (6 bases). CDR3 size: 15 residues. V lost 4 bases and J 2 bases, leaving 14 bases between the germline ends. The germline V gene encodes CDR1 SNHLY and CDR2 FYNNEI.

Note on this clone: The sample holds other DNA sequences that translate to the same CDR3. This chain links TRBV5-1 with TRBJ1-5; 7 bases agree with TRBD1. There are 14 residues in the CDR3. Trimming took 0 bases from V and 5 from J; bases not matched to a gene: 2. Germline V gives CDR1 SGHRS, CDR2 YFSETQ. In nucleotides, the CDR3 is TGCGCCAGCAGCTTGGACAGGGGTGATCAGCCCCAGCATTTT. Amino acids: CASSLDRGDQPQHF.

The chain employs TRBV7-9 and TRBJ2-3; 10 nucleotides line up with TRBD2. The germline V gene encodes CDR1 SEHNR and CDR2 FQNEAQ (reference sequence). CDR3 length: 15 residues. J gave up 2 bases and V 5 bases, and 4 bases lay outside the gene matches. The CDR3, as DNA: TGTGCCAGCAGCACACTAGCGGGGTACACAGATACGCAGTATTTT. This gives the protein CASSTLAGYTDTQYF.

The CDR3 protein is CASRQSGVKLFF. In DNA form, the CDR3 reads TGTGCCAGCAGACAATCAGGGGTGAAACTGTTTTTT. V usage is TRBV7-9 and J usage is TRBJ1-4; possible D gene TRBD1, 6 bases. Per germline, CDR1 SEHNR and CDR2 FQNEAQ (reference sequence). The CDR3 contains 12 residues. Trimming cost V 6 bases and J 11 bases, with 13 bases left between them.

V is TRBV7-8 and J is TRBJ2-1, with no clear D. V lost 7 bases, J lost 5 bases, and 15 bases lay in between. CDR3 length equals 14 residues. The germline gives CDR1 SGHVS, CDR2 FQNEAQ. The CDR3 protein is CASKMGAWDNEQFF. The CDR3 bases are TGTGCCAGCAAAATGGGCGCCTGGGACAATGAGCAGTTCTTC. The whole variable domain, remainder taken from reference TRBV7-8 and TRBJ2-1, is GAGVSQSPRYKVAKRGQDVALRCDPISGHVSLFWYQQALGQGPEFLTYFQNEAQLDKSGLPSDRFFAERPEGSVSTLKIQRTQQEDSAVYLCASKMGAWDNEQFFGPGTRLTVL.

This chain joins TRBV9 and TRBJ2-1; the match to TRBD2 covers 10 bases. This CDR3 spans 15 amino acids. CDR1 is SGDLS and CDR2 is YYNGEE in the germline V gene. Trimming removed 0 bases from V and 7 bases from J; junction bases left unmatched: 4. Here the CDR3 DNA reads TGTGCCAGCAGCGTAGGCAGCGGGGGGGCGAATGAGCAGTTCTTC. Amino acid sequence: CASSVGSGGANEQFF.

This sequence joins TRBV11-2 and TRBJ1-1; possibly TRBD1 for D (6 bases). V was shortened by 5 bases and J by 4 bases, with 14 bases between the two germline ends. The CDR3 loop spans 14 amino acids. The V gene's germline CDR1 is SGHAT and CDR2 FQNNGV. In DNA form, the CDR3 reads TGTGCCAGCAGCGACAGGTCCTTGGTCACTGAAGCTTTCTTT. This codes for CASSDRSLVTEAFF.

The chain has TRBV15 and TRBJ2-1, with D perhaps matching TRBD2 (5 bases). The CDR3 extends over 16 amino acids. With 0 bases removed from V and 2 bases from J, the gap between germline ends came to 11 bases. CDR1 LNHNV and CDR2 YYDKDF come from the germline V gene (reference sequence). The CDR3: CATSREYGVTYNEQFF. The CDR3 DNA is TGTGCCACCAGCAGAGAATACGGGGTTACCTACAATGAGCAGTTCTTC.

V and J are TRBV7-9 and TRBJ1-5, with 12 bases aligning to TRBD1. The CDR3 is 15 amino acids. The V gene's germline CDR1 is SEHNR and CDR2 FQNEAQ (reference sequence). V was pared by 5 bases and J by 7 bases, with 6 bases of the junction left unmatched. CDR3 loop: CASSRDRGREQPQHF. CDR3 bases: TGTGCCAGCAGCCGGGACAGGGGGCGGGAACAGCCCCAGCATTTT. The full variable domain, completed using reference TRBV7-9 and TRBJ1-5, is DTGVSQNPRHKITKRGQNVTFRCDPISEHNRLYWYRQTLGQGPEFLTYFQNEAQLEKSRLLSDRFSAERPKGSFSTLEIQRTEQGDSAMYLCASSRDRGREQPQHFGDGTRLSIL.

V usage is TRBV6-5 and J usage is TRBJ1-6; D is perhaps TRBD1 (6 bases). The ends were cut back, 2 bases at V and 8 bases at J, with 10 bases in the middle. Germline V gene sequence: CDR1 MNHEY, CDR2 SVGAGI. The CDR3 extends over 14 amino acids. The chain's CDR3 is CASSYTGYDSPLHF. The CDR3 region has the DNA TGTGCCAGCAGTTACACAGGGTATGATTCACCCCTCCACTTT.

About this clone: Other DNA sequences of this sample code for an identical CDR3. V gene TRBV4-2 combines with J gene TRBJ2-2, with 9 nucleotides matching TRBD2. CDR1 and CDR2 (germline): LGHNA, YNFKEQ. This CDR3 spans 20 amino acids. Germline trimming cut 0 bases from V and 7 bases from J; bases unmatched to any gene: 18. The CDR3 loop reads CASSQDRLGLLAGQGGELFF. Here the CDR3 DNA reads TGTGCCAGCAGCCAAGATCGGCTAGGACTGCTAGCGGGACAAGGCGGGGAGCTGTTTTTT.

Details on this clone: Germline is not matched at one junction end, which may reflect a read error. Additional DNA sequences in this sample encode the identical CDR3. CDR3 in DNA: TGCGCCTGGAGTGTAGCGGACTATGGGACAGACGAAGCTTTCTTT. This sequence encodes CAWSVADYGTDEAFF. This sequence joins TRBV30 and TRBJ1-1; 7 bases are shared with TRBD1. CDR1 is GTSNPN, CDR2 SVGIG, per germline (reference sequence). This CDR3 comprises 15 residues.

This rearrangement joins TRBV27 to TRBJ1-2, with TRBD1 matching 12 bases. The CDR3 totals 15 residues. Germline V gene data show CDR1 as MNHEY and CDR2 as SMNVEV (reference sequence). V was clipped by 3 bases and J by 7 bases; unmatched bases: 6. In DNA form, the CDR3 reads TGTGCCAGCAGTTTGGCGGGACAGGGGGCGGTTGGCTACACCTTC. This gives the protein CASSLAGQGAVGYTF.

The chain couples TRBV27 to TRBJ1-2; TRBD1 might be the D (6 bases). The CDR3 loop spans 19 amino acids. The germline V gene has CDR1 MNHEY and CDR2 SMNVEV (reference sequence). Deletions cut 2 bases from V and 7 bases from J, with 29 bases between. CDR3 loop: CASSLGGLERPGGLGGYTF. CDR3 nucleotides: TGTGCCAGCAGTTTAGGGGGGCTAGAGAGGCCGGGAGGGCTTGGTGGCTACACCTTC.

The chain links TRBV7-9 to TRBJ1-4, with TRBD1 as a possible D gene (5 bases). Germline V lookup: CDR1 SEHNR, CDR2 FQNEAQ (reference sequence). V was cut by 4 bases and J by 0 bases, with 15 bases left in between. The CDR3 sequence is 17 residues long. For the CDR3, the DNA is TGTGCCAGCAGCTCTTCACAGGCAGTTGCAACTAATGAAAAACTGTTTTTT. This gives the protein CASSSSQAVATNEKLFF.

The chain combines TRBV6-1 with TRBJ2-3; no clear D. Germline CDR1 reads MNHNS; CDR2 reads SASEGT. The CDR3 spans 15 residues. Trimming took off 2 bases at V and 2 bases at J, with 11 bases between the two ends. Here the CDR3 reads CASSERRVHTDTQYF. In DNA form, the CDR3 reads TGTGCCAGCAGTGAACGCCGGGTTCACACAGATACGCAGTATTTT.

This chain uses TRBV27 with TRBJ1-1; TRBD1 matches 9 bases. CDR3 length: 15 residues. Germline lookup yields CDR1 MNHEY and CDR2 SMNVEV (reference sequence). V trimming: 3 bases; J trimming: 1 base; junction bases outside the gene matches: 3. DNA for the CDR3: TGTGCCAGCAGTTTCGGGACAGGGCAGAACACTGAAGCTTTCTTT. Its protein is CASSFGTGQNTEAFF.